The rows below give T cell receptor beta chains drawn from one sample of a study of blood T cell repertoires in COVID-19. The assay was immunoSEQ multiplex PCR, and TCRdb's table has in-frame clones only and misses some. The sample consists of around 95,000 clones, about 89% of them appearing once. The sample consisted of peripheral blood. The receptors were gathered from a man aged 45-60 years with active COVID-19. CDR3s include the opening cysteine and the closing phenylalanine or tryptophan. Each record gives: CDR3 length, D gene, V gene, J gene, clone size, CDR3 protein, CDR3 DNA. D genes are given only for firm matches. Only part of the rows carry a size: once, few, many, or a class if the clone is expanded.

CDR3 length: 12
D gene: TRBD1
V gene: TRBV30
J gene: TRBJ1-1
clone size: -
CDR3 protein: CAWNPGQGAAFF
CDR3 DNA: TGTGCCTGGAACCCGGGGCAGGGGGCCGCTTTCTTT

CDR3 length: 15
D gene: TRBD1
V gene: TRBV19
J gene: TRBJ2-7
clone size: -
CDR3 protein: CASSILVRGIYEQYF
CDR3 DNA: TGTGCCAGTAGTATTTTGGTCAGGGGGATCTACGAGCAGTACTTC

CDR3 length: 14
D gene: -
V gene: TRBV6-5
J gene: TRBJ2-3
clone size: -
CDR3 protein: CASRRTRLADTQYF
CDR3 DNA: TGTGCCAGCAGGAGAACTAGGTTAGCAGATACGCAGTATTTT

CDR3 length: 17
D gene: -
V gene: TRBV29-1
J gene: TRBJ2-1
clone size: -
CDR3 protein: CSVESPLRDISYNEQFF
CDR3 DNA: TGCAGCGTTGAATCCCCACTCCGGGACATATCCTACAATGAGCAGTTCTTC

CDR3 length: 12
D gene: -
V gene: TRBV2
J gene: TRBJ2-1
clone size: -
CDR3 protein: CASGTGKNEQFF
CDR3 DNA: TGTGCCAGCGGAACAGGGAAGAATGAGCAGTTCTTC

CDR3 length: 12
D gene: -
V gene: TRBV4-1
J gene: TRBJ2-1
clone size: many
CDR3 protein: CASSPTGNEQFF
CDR3 DNA: TGCGCCAGCAGCCCAACGGGGAATGAGCAGTTCTTC

CDR3 length: 16
D gene: TRBD2
V gene: TRBV11-2
J gene: TRBJ2-3
clone size: -
CDR3 protein: CASSLGTSGSTDTQYF
CDR3 DNA: TGTGCCAGCAGCCTAGGGACTAGCGGTTCCACAGATACGCAGTATTTT

CDR3 length: 14
D gene: -
V gene: TRBV9
J gene: TRBJ2-7
clone size: -
CDR3 protein: CASSPRGSSYEQYF
CDR3 DNA: TGTGCCAGCAGCCCTCGGGGGAGCTCCTACGAGCAGTACTTC

CDR3 length: 15
D gene: TRBD2
V gene: TRBV18
J gene: TRBJ2-1
clone size: -
CDR3 protein: CASSPLAGGINEQFF
CDR3 DNA: TGTGCCAGCTCGCCCCTAGCGGGAGGAATCAATGAGCAGTTCTTC

CDR3 length: 11
D gene: -
V gene: TRBV3-1/TRBV3-2
J gene: TRBJ1-3
clone size: -
CDR3 protein: CASTFGNTIYF
CDR3 DNA: TGTGCCAGCACTTTCGGAAACACCATATATTTT

CDR3 length: 13
D gene: -
V gene: TRBV30
J gene: TRBJ1-1
clone size: -
CDR3 protein: CAWVGQLNTEAFF
CDR3 DNA: TGTGCCTGGGTCGGACAGTTGAACACTGAAGCTTTCTTT

CDR3 length: 17
D gene: TRBD2
V gene: TRBV5-5
J gene: TRBJ2-5
clone size: -
CDR3 protein: CASSLGLAGPSRETQYF
CDR3 DNA: TGTGCCAGCAGCCTAGGACTAGCGGGCCCCTCCAGGGAGACCCAGTACTTC

CDR3 length: 16
D gene: -
V gene: TRBV5-1
J gene: TRBJ2-2
clone size: -
CDR3 protein: CASSLVAFTNTGELFF
CDR3 DNA: TGCGCCAGCAGCTTGGTTGCATTTACTAACACCGGGGAGCTGTTTTTT

CDR3 length: 16
D gene: TRBD2
V gene: TRBV19
J gene: TRBJ2-5
clone size: -
CDR3 protein: CASSIGTSGRSETQYF
CDR3 DNA: TGTGCCAGTAGTATAGGGACTAGCGGGAGGTCGGAGACCCAGTACTTC

CDR3 length: 18
D gene: -
V gene: TRBV10-3
J gene: TRBJ2-1
clone size: -
CDR3 protein: CAISESTQQGRSYNEQFF
CDR3 DNA: TGTGCCATCAGTGAGTCGACCCAACAGGGCAGATCCTACAATGAGCAGTTCTTC